This entry concerns a single TCR beta chain. This sample was included in a study of blood T cell repertoires in COVID-19. Background on the study: Researchers got acute and convalescent COVID-19 samples from the United States, Italy and Spain. From T cells, B-cell-depleted T cells, or PBMCs came the material, which was cDNA or gDNA.

Looked up from germline, CDR1 is LNHDA and CDR2 is SQIVND (reference sequence). The CDR3 loop spans 13 amino acids. V lost 3 bases to trimming and J lost 8 bases, with 13 bases between them. Original handling: Reference gene primer amplification gave estimated nucleated cell counts. Sequenced by immunoSEQ multiplex PCR; TCRdb stores in-frame clones only, minus some. D and trimming were read from the DNA, whereas the V and J calls and clone size are those reported in that table. The data contain about 110,000 clones, roughly 80% of them seen just once; the ten biggest clones take up approximately 22%.

This chain joins TRBV19 and TRBJ1-2; D call uncertain. The sequence was obtained from a man between 70 and 80 years old with active or convalescent COVID-19. The sample was peripheral blood. The DNA of the CDR3 is TGTGCCAGTAGTATGTGGGGAGGAAACGGCTACACCTTC. Protein product: CASSMWGGNGYTF.